This T cell receptor (beta chain) was recorded in a study of T cell changes during pregnancy in multiple sclerosis. TCRdb keeps only in-frame clones here, not all; method: immunoSEQ multiplex PCR. This sample has about 22,000 clones; roughly nine tenths occur once, and the top ten carry 0.6% to 0.85%. This CDR3 is built from 16 residues. This chain links TRBV21-1 with TRBJ1-2. TRBV21-1 is given as a pseudogene. The sequences come from CD4+ T cells from peripheral blood mononuclear cells, collected in the third trimester of pregnancy. This receptor was identified in a female donor in good health, enrolled as a control in a pregnancy study. CDR3 sequence (DNA): TGTGCCAGCAGGGAGGGCACGGTCGTTGGAAACTATGGCTACACCTTC. Translating gives CASREGTVVGNYGYTF.